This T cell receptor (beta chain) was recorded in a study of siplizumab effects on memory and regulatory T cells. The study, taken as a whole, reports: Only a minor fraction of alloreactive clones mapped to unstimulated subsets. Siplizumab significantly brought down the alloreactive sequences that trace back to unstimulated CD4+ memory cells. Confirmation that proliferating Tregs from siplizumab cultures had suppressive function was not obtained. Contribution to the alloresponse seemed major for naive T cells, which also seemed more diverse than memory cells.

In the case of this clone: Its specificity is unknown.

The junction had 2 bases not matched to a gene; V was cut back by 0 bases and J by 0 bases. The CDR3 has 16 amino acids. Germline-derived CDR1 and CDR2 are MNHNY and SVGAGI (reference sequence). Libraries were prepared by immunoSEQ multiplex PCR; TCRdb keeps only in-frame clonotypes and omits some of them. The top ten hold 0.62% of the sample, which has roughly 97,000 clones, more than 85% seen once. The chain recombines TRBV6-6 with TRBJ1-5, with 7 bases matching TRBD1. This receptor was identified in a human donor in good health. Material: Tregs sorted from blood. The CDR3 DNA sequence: TGTGCCAGCAGTTACTCGACAGGGTATAGCAATCAGCCCCAGCATTTT. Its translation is CASSYSTGYSNQPQHF.